Sequencing of this TCR beta chain was carried out in a study of graft-versus-host responses after intestinal transplantation. Points from the study as a whole: Detection of GvH clones occurred in recipient marrow, and some had their first appearance in ileum or blood.

The repertoire was sequenced with immunoSEQ multiplex PCR; TCRdb's copy has only in-frame clones and lacks some. The profile shows tens of thousands of clones, about 90% of them singletons. Details on this clone: Its antigen remains unknown.

This CDR3 has 14 residues. Germline V gene data show CDR1 as MNHEY and CDR2 as SVGAGI. The V and J ends lost 4 bases and 5 bases respectively, with 14 bases between them. Sequencing was performed on unstimulated CD4+ T cells sorted from spleen or lymph node cells, taken before intestinal transplant. The clonotype originates from a human donor who received an intestinal transplant. The chain links TRBV6-5 to TRBJ1-2; tentatively, D is TRBD1 (6 bases). The chain's CDR3 is CASSSKGVLYGYTF. The CDR3 DNA reads TGTGCCAGCAGTTCTAAGGGGGTCCTATATGGCTACACCTTC.